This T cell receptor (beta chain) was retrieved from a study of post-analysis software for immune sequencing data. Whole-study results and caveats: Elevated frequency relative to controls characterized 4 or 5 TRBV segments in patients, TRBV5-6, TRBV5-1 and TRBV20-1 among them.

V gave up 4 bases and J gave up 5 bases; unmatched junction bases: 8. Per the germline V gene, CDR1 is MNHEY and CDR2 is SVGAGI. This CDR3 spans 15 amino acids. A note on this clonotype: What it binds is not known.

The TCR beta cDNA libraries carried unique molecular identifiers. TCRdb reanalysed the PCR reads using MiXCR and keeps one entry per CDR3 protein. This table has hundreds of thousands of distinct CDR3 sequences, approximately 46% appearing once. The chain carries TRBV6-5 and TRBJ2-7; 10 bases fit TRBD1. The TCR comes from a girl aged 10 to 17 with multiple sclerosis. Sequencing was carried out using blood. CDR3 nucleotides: TGTGCCAGCAGTTCCGCAGGACAGGGGGTAAACGAGCAGTACTTC. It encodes CASSSAGQGVNEQYF.